The clone carrying this T cell receptor beta chain was detected only a few times. The target antigen is unknown. TCRdb re-called clones via MiXCR from the PCR reads. The data show approximately 19,000 clones, with roughly 15% seen just once and less than 45% held by the top ten. The entry originates in a study of metastatic and nonmetastatic thyroid tumors. Overall study: Repertoires from malignant and benign thyroid patients were compared across blood and tumor or nodule tissue. Findings of the study overall: The study reportedly found significantly higher TCR beta diversity in malignant thyroid tumors than benign nodules, in blood and tumor.

Among the patients, none had received any treatment before thyroid surgery. The V gene end was trimmed by 8 bases and the J gene end by 3 bases; junction bases not matched to a gene: 7. The germline V gene encodes CDR1 MNHNS and CDR2 SASEGT. The CDR3 extends over 14 amino acids. V gene TRBV6-1 combines with J gene TRBJ2-7, with TRBD1 matching over 10 bases. Sequenced material: blood. This receptor was identified in a female donor with papillary thyroid cancer or a benign thyroid nodule (not recorded which). Some clones in this sample may be carry-over from other donors' samples. The CDR3 protein is CASRGGTGVYEQYF. The CDR3 nucleotides are TGTGCCAGCCGAGGCGGGACAGGGGTCTACGAGCAGTACTTC.